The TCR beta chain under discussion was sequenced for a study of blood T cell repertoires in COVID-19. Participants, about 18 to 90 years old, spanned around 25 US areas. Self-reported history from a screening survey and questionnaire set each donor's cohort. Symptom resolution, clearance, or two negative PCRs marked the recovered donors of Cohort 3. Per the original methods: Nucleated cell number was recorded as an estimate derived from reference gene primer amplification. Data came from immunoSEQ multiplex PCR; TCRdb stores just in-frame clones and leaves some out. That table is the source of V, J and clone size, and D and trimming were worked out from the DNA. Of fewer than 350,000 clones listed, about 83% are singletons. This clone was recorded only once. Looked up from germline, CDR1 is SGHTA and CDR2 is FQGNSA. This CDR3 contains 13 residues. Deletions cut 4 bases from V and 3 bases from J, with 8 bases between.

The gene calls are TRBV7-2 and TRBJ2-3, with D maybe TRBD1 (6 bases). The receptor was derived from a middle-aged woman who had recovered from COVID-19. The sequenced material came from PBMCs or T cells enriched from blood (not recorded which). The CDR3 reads CASSSQGTDTQYF. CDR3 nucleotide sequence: TGTGCCAGCAGCTCCCAGGGGACAGATACGCAGTATTTT.